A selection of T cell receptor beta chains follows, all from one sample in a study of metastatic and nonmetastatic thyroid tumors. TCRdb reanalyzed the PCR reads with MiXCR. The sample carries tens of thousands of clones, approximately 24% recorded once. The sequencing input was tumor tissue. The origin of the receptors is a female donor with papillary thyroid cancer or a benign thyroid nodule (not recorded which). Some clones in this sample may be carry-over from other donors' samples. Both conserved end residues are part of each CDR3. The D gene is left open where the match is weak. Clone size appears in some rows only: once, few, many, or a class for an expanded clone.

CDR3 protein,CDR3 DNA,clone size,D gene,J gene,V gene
CASSQGKAYEQYF,TGTGCCAGCAGCCAAGGAAAGGCATACGAGCAGTACTTC,few,.,TRBJ2-7,TRBV12-3/TRBV12-4
CSASQDLYNEQFF,TGCAGTGCCTCACAGGACCTTTACAATGAGCAGTTCTTC,many,.,TRBJ2-1,TRBV20-1
CASTENENTEAFF,TGTGCCAGTACAGAGAACGAGAACACTGAAGCTTTCTTT,medium-sized,.,TRBJ1-1,TRBV28
CSARDLTIGPDNEQFF,TGCAGTGCTAGGGACCTTACGATTGGACCGGACAATGAGCAGTTCTTC,.,.,TRBJ2-1,TRBV20-1
CASSGGGQGRFHTGELFF,TGTGCCAGCAGTGGAGGGGGACAGGGGCGTTTCCACACCGGGGAGCTGTTTTTT,few,TRBD1,TRBJ2-2,TRBV6-4
CASSHGWQGLEETQYF,TGCGCCAGCAGCCACGGATGGCAGGGCCTGGAGGAGACCCAGTACTTC,.,.,TRBJ2-5,TRBV4-1
CASSDSQGSEAFF,TGCGCCAGCAGTGACTCCCAGGGTTCTGAAGCTTTCTTT,.,.,TRBJ1-1,TRBV10-1
CSAPTRNTGELFF,TGCAGTGCGCCGACTAGGAACACCGGGGAGCTGTTTTTT,many,.,TRBJ2-2,TRBV20-1
CASSQEAGAYYGYTF,TGCGCCAGCAGCCAAGAGGCAGGCGCCTACTATGGCTACACCTTC,many,.,TRBJ1-2,TRBV4-3
CASSPRWNYGYTF,TGCGCCAGCAGCCCCAGGTGGAACTATGGCTACACCTTC,few,.,TRBJ1-2,TRBV5-1
CASSFEGRPQHF,TGTGCCAGCAGTTTCGAGGGAAGGCCCCAGCATTTT,medium-sized,.,TRBJ1-5,TRBV28
CASTKGGNKPQHF,TGTGCCAGCACTAAGGGGGGCAATAAGCCACAGCATTTT,few,.,TRBJ1-5,TRBV28
CASSYGGQWIYGYTF,TGTGCCAGCAGTTATGGGGGACAGTGGATCTATGGCTACACCTTC,.,TRBD1,TRBJ1-2,TRBV6-5
CASSDTGRDEQFF,TGTGCCAGCAGTGACACAGGGAGGGATGAGCAGTTCTTC,few,.,TRBJ2-1,TRBV6-1
CSARDMSSYNEQFF,TGCAGTGCTAGGGACATGAGCTCCTACAATGAGCAGTTCTTC,.,.,TRBJ2-1,TRBV20-1
CASSKGAGVTYEQYF,TGTGCCAGCAGTAAGGGGGCAGGTGTTACCTACGAGCAGTACTTC,.,TRBD1,TRBJ2-7,TRBV27
CASSEGAGEGNSPLHF,TGTGCCAGCAGTGAAGGGGCTGGGGAGGGTAATTCACCCCTCCACTTT,.,.,TRBJ1-6,TRBV6-1
CAWSVFVGGYEQYF,TGTGCCTGGAGTGTTTTTGTTGGGGGCTACGAGCAGTACTTC,medium-sized,.,TRBJ2-7,TRBV30
CSARRTSGIPYTQYF,TGCAGTGCTAGAAGGACTAGCGGGATACCATATACGCAGTATTTT,few,TRBD2,TRBJ2-3,TRBV20-1
CASRSDRVTGELVF,TGTGCCAGCAGGTCCGACAGGGTCACCGGGGAGCTGGTTTTT,.,TRBD1,TRBJ2-2,TRBV9
CASSGKYWGLAGVDTQYF,TGTGCCAGCAGCGGGAAGTACTGGGGACTAGCGGGAGTAGATACGCAGTATTTT,many,TRBD2,TRBJ2-3,TRBV9
CASSSLVGLAAEQYF,TGTGCCAGCAGCTCCTTAGTGGGACTAGCAGCAGAGCAGTACTTC,.,TRBD2,TRBJ2-7,TRBV11-3
CASSRTRLETQYF,TGCGCCAGCAGTAGGACCCGCCTGGAGACCCAGTACTTC,medium-sized,.,TRBJ2-5,TRBV10-1
CASCLAGGATAELFF,TGTGCCAGCTGTCTAGCGGGAGGTGCCACCGCGGAGCTGTTTTTT,few,TRBD2,TRBJ2-2,TRBV2
CASSTSVRARTGELFF,TGTGCCAGCAGTACTAGCGTGAGGGCCCGCACCGGGGAGCTGTTTTTT,.,TRBD2,TRBJ2-2,TRBV6-2/TRBV6-3
CARSREYNEQFF,TGTGCCAGAAGTAGGGAGTACAATGAGCAGTTCTTC,.,.,TRBJ2-1,TRBV6-1
CASSEQVQETQYF,TGCGCCAGCAGTGAACAAGTCCAAGAGACCCAGTACTTC,many,.,TRBJ2-5,TRBV10-2
CASSYSTGEDQETQYF,TGTGCCAGCAGTTACTCGACAGGGGAGGACCAAGAGACCCAGTACTTC,many,TRBD1,TRBJ2-5,TRBV6-6
CSAPRVVYNEQFF,TGCAGTGCTCCTAGGGTAGTGTACAATGAGCAGTTCTTC,.,.,TRBJ2-1,TRBV20-1
CASRSGSVNEQFF,TGTGCCAGCAGGTCAGGGTCCGTCAATGAGCAGTTCTTC,many,.,TRBJ2-1,TRBV7-6
CASSLYAGVGVTGELFF,TGTGCCAGCAGCTTATACGCGGGCGTCGGGGTAACCGGGGAGCTGTTTTTT,once,.,TRBJ2-2,TRBV11-1
CASSSSPGLAGAYSHTDTQYF,TGTGCCAGCAGCTCCTCTCCGGGACTAGCGGGAGCCTACTCTCACACAGATACGCAGTATTTT,few,.,TRBJ2-3,TRBV12-1
CASSNPGAYEQYF,TGTGCCAGTAGTAACCCAGGGGCCTACGAGCAGTACTTC,.,.,TRBJ2-7,TRBV19
CATRSTVSNQPQHF,TGTGCCACCAGATCGACAGTTAGCAATCAGCCCCAGCATTTT,many,.,TRBJ1-5,TRBV28
CAISRPPETQYF,TGTGCCATCAGTCGGCCCCCCGAGACCCAGTACTTC,few,.,TRBJ2-5,TRBV6-1
CASSFYRGEQPQHF,TGTGCCAGCAGTTTTTACAGGGGAGAACAGCCCCAGCATTTT,many,TRBD1,TRBJ1-5,TRBV12-3/TRBV12-4
CASSLTSRGNEQYF,TGTGCCAGCAGCCTGACGTCTAGGGGGAACGAGCAGTACTTC,.,.,TRBJ2-7,TRBV3-1
CSATPLVGSEFSEQYF,TGCAGTGCCACCCCGCTTGTGGGATCAGAATTCAGCGAGCAGTACTTC,many,.,TRBJ2-7,TRBV20-1
CASSPLGGGTDTQYF,TGTGCCAGCAGCCCCCTCGGGGGAGGCACAGATACGCAGTATTTT,few,.,TRBJ2-3,TRBV27
CASSLVQGKNEQYF,TGTGCCAGCAGTTTAGTACAGGGCAAGAACGAGCAGTACTTC,.,.,TRBJ2-7,TRBV12-3/TRBV12-4
CATSSWDSGVGELFF,TGTGCCACCAGCTCGTGGGACAGTGGAGTCGGGGAGCTGTTTTTT,.,TRBD1,TRBJ2-2,TRBV15
CASSIGGSNQPQHF,TGTGCCAGTAGTATTGGGGGAAGCAATCAGCCCCAGCATTTT,.,.,TRBJ1-5,TRBV19
CASSQPNEQFF,TGTGCCAGCAGTCAACCCAATGAGCAGTTCTTC,.,.,TRBJ2-1,TRBV12-3/TRBV12-4
CASSFDRLRVNTEAFF,TGTGCCAGCAGTTTTGACAGACTACGGGTGAACACTGAAGCTTTCTTT,many,.,TRBJ1-1,TRBV28
CASKSVPWMSPPHF,TGTGCCAGCAAGTCCGTCCCATGGATGTCACCCCCCCACTTT,few,.,TRBJ1-6,TRBV6-1
CASRITVELFF,TGTGCCAGCAGGATCACCGTGGAGCTGTTTTTT,few,.,TRBJ2-2,TRBV28
CSARKGGGVYEQYF,TGCAGTGCTAGGAAAGGGGGCGGGGTCTACGAGCAGTACTTC,.,.,TRBJ2-7,TRBV20-1
CSAILLSGNTIYF,TGCAGTGCTATTTTACTCTCTGGAAACACCATATATTTT,few,.,TRBJ1-3,TRBV20-1
CASLRGTSGAVYEQYF,TGTGCCAGCCTACGCGGAACTAGCGGGGCCGTCTACGAGCAGTACTTC,few,TRBD2,TRBJ2-7,TRBV6-1
CASSEYSNTGEMFF,TGTGCCAGCAGCGAGTATAGCAACACCGGGGAAATGTTTTTT,.,.,TRBJ2-2,TRBV6-1
CASSMWLAGDTDTQYF,TGTGCCAGTAGTATGTGGCTAGCGGGAGATACAGATACGCAGTATTTT,many,TRBD2,TRBJ2-3,TRBV19
CDSSEGWRDSTDTQYF,TGTGACAGCAGTGAAGGTTGGCGGGATAGCACAGATACGCAGTATTTT,.,.,TRBJ2-3,TRBV2
CASSLYPESYEQYF,TGTGCCAGCAGTTTATATCCTGAATCCTACGAGCAGTACTTC,.,.,TRBJ2-7,TRBV27
CSARRAGGAYEQYF,TGCAGTGCTAGACGCGCGGGAGGAGCCTACGAGCAGTACTTC,.,TRBD2,TRBJ2-7,TRBV20-1
CASSSRSTSGSRYEQYF,TGTGCCAGCAGCTCGCGCTCGACTAGCGGGAGCCGGTACGAGCAGTACTTC,.,TRBD2,TRBJ2-7,TRBV7-2